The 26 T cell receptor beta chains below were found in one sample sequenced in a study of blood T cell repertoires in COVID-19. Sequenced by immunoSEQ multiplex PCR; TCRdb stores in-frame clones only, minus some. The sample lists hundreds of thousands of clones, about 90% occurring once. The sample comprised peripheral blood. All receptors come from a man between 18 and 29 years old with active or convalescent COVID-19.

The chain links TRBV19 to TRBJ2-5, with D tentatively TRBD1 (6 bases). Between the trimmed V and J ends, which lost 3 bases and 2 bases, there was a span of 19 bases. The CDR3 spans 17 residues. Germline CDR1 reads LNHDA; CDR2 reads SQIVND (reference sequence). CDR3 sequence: CASSIFQGLDGQETQYF. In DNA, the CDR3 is TGTGCCAGTAGTATTTTTCAGGGGTTGGATGGGCAAGAGACCCAGTACTTC.

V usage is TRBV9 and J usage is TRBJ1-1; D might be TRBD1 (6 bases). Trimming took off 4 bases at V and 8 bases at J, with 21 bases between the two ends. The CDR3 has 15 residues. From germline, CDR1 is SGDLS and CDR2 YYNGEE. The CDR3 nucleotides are TGTGCCAGCAGCCCCCAGGGGCCGGTGACTTTAGAAGCTTTCTTT. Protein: CASSPQGPVTLEAFF.

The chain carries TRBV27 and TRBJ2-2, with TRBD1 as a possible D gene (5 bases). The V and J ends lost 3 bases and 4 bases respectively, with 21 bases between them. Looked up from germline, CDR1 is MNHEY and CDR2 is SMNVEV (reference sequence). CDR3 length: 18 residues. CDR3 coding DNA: TGTGCCAGCAGTTTTCAGGGTGGCGCTCGTCGGTCCACCGGGGAGCTGTTTTTT. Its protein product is CASSFQGGARRSTGELFF.

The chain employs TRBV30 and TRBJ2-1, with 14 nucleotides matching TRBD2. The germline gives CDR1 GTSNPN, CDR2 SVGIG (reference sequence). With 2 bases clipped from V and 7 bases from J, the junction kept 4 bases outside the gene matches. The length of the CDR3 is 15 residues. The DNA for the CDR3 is TGTGCCTGGAGTCCGGGACTAGCGGGGGCAAATGAGCAGTTCTTC. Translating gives CAWSPGLAGANEQFF.

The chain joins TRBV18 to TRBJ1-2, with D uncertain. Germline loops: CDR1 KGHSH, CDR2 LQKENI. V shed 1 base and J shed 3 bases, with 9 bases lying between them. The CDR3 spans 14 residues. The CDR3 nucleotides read TGTGCCAGCTCACCACAGCTCACGTACTATGGCTACACCTTC. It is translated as CASSPQLTYYGYTF.

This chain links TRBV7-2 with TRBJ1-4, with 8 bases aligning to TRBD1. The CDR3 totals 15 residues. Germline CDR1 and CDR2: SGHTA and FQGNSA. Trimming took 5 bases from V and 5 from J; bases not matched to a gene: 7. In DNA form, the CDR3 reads TGTGCCAGCAGCCCCCGGACAGGGTCAAATGAAAAACTGTTTTTT. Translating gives CASSPRTGSNEKLFF.

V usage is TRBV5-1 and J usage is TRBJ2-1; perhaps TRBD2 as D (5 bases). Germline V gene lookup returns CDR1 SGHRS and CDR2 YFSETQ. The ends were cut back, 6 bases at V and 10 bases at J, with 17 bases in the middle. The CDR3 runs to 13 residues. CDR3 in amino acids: CASNRNREGEQFF. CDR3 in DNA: TGCGCCAGCAATCGAAATCGTGAGGGCGAGCAGTTCTTC.

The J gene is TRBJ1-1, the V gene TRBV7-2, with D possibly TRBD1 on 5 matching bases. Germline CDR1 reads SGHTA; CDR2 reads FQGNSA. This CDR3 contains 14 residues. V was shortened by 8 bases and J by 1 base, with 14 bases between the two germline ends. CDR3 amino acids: CASAIGGGNTEAFF. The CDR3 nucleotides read TGTGCCAGCGCAATCGGGGGGGGGAACACTGAAGCTTTCTTT. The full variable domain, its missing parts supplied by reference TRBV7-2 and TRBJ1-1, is GAGVSQSPSNKVTEKGKDVELRCDPISGHTALYWYRQSLGQGLEFLIYFQGNSAPDKSGLPSDRFSAERTGGSVSTLTIQRTQQEDSAVYLCASAIGGGNTEAFFGQGTRLTVV.

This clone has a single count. The CDR3 DNA follows: TGTGCCAGCAGCCCCCGGGACAGTACCTACGAGCAGTACTTC. It yields the protein CASSPRDSTYEQYF. The V and J genes are TRBV9 and TRBJ2-7, with 7 bases lining up with TRBD1. Per the germline V gene, CDR1 is SGDLS and CDR2 is YYNGEE. The CDR3 extends over 14 amino acids. V shed 4 bases and J 2 bases; nucleotides not matched to a gene: 6.

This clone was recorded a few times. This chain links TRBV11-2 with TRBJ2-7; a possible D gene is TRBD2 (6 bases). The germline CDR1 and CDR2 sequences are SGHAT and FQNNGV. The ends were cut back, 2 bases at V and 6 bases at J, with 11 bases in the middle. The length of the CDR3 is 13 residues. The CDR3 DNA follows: TGTGCCAGCAGCTTAATGGGGGGTGGCGAGCAGTACTTC. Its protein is CASSLMGGGEQYF.

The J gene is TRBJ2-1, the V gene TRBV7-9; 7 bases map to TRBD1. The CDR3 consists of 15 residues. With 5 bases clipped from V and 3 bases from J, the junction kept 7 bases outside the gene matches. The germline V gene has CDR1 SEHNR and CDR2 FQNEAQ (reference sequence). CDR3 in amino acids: CASSPITGVYNEQFF. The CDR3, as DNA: TGTGCCAGCAGCCCCATTACAGGGGTCTACAATGAGCAGTTCTTC.

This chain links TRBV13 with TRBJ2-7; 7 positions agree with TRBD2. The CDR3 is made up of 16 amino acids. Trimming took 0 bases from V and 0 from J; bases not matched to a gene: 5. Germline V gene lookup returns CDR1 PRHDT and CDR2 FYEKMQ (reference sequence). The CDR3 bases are TGTGCCAGCAGCTTAGGACTAGCGAAAAACTCCTACGAGCAGTACTTC. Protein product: CASSLGLAKNSYEQYF. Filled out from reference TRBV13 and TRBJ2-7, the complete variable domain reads AAGVIQSPRHLIKEKRETATLKCYPIPRHDTVYWYQQGPGQDPQFLISFYEKMQSDKGSIPDRFSAQQFSDYHSELNMSSLELGDSALYFCASSLGLAKNSYEQYFGPGTRLTVT.

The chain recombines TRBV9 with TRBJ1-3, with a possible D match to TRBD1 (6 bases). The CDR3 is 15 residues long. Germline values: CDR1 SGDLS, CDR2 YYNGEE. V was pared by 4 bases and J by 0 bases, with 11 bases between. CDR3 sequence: CASSQGSYSGNTIYF. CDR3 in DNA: TGTGCCAGCAGCCAGGGGTCCTACTCTGGAAACACCATATATTTT. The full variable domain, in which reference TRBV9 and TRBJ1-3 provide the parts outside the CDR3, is DSGVTQTPKHLITATGQRVTLRCSPRSGDLSVYWYQQSLDQGLQFLIQYYNGEERAKGNILERFSAQQFPDLHSELNLSSLELGDSALYFCASSQGSYSGNTIYFGEGSWLTVV.

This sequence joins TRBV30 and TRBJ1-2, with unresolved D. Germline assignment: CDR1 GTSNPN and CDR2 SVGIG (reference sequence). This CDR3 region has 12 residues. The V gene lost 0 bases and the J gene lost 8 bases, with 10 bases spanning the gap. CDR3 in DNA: TGTGCCTGGAGTGTGTCCGGGTGGGGCTACACCTTC. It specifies CAWSVSGWGYTF. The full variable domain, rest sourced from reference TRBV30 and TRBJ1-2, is SQTIHQWPATLVQPVGSPLSLECTVEGTSNPNLYWYRQAAGRGLQLLFYSVGIGQISSEVPQNLSASRPQDRQFILSSKKLLLSDSGFYLCAWSVSGWGYTFGSGTRLTVV.

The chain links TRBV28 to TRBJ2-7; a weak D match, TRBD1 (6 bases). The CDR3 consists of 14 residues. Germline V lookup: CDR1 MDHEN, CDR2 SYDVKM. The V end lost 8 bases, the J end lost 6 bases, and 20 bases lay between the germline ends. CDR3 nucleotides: TGTGCCAGCTCACAAACAGGGACCGGGTCCGAGCAGTACTTC. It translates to CASSQTGTGSEQYF.

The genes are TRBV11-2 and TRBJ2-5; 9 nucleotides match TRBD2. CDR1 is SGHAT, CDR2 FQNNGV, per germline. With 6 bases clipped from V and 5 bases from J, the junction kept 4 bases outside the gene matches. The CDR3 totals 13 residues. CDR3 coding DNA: TGTGCCAGCAGTTCTAGCGGGAAGGAGACCCAGTACTTC. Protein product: CASSSSGKETQYF.

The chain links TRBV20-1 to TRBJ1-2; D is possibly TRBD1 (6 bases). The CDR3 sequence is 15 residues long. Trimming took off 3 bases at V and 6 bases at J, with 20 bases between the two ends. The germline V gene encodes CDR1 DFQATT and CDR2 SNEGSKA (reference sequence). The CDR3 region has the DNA TGCAGTGCTAGTTTGGGGGGGCTCGAGAGTCATGGCTACACCTTC. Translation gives CSASLGGLESHGYTF.

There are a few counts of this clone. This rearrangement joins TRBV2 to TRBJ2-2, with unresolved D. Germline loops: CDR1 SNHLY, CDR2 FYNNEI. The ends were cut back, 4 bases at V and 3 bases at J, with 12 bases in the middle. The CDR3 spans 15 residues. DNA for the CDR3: TGTGCCAGCAGTGGGGCCGAGTTGGACACCGGGGAGCTGTTTTTT. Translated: CASSGAELDTGELFF.

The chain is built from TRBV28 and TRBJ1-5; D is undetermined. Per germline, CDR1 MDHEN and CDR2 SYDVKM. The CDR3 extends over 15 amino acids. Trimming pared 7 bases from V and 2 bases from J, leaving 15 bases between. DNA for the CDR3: TGTGCCAGCACTCTACCCCCCCTCGGCAATCAGCCCCAGCATTTT. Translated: CASTLPPLGNQPQHF.

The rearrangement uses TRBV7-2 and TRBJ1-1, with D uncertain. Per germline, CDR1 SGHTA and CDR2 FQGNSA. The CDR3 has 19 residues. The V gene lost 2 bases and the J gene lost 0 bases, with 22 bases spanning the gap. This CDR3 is CASSLSSGRQPSMNTEAFF. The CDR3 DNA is TGTGCCAGCAGCTTATCCTCAGGCAGGCAACCCAGCATGAACACTGAAGCTTTCTTT.

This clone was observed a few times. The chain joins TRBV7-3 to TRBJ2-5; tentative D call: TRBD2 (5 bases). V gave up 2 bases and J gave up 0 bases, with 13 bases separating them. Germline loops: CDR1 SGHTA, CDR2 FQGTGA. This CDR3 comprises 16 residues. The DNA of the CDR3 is TGTGCCAGCAGCTTATTAGGTCGCGGGCACCAAGAGACCCAGTACTTC. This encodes CASSLLGRGHQETQYF.

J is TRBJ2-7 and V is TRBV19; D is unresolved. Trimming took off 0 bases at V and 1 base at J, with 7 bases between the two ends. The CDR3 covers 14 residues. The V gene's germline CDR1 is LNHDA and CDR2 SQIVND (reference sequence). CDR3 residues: CASSIDFGSYEQYF. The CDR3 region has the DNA TGTGCCAGTAGTATAGACTTCGGGTCCTACGAGCAGTACTTC.

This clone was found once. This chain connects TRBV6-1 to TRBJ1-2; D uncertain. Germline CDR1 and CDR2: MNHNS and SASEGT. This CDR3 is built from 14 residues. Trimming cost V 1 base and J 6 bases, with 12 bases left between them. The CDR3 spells CASSEGPRLDGYTF. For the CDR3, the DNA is TGTGCCAGCAGTGAAGGACCCAGGTTGGATGGCTACACCTTC.

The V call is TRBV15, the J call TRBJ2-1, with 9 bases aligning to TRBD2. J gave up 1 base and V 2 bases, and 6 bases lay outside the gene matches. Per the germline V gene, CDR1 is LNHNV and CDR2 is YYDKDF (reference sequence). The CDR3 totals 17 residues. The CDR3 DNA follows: TGTGCCACCAGCAGACCCCTAGCGGGACCTTCCTACAATGAGCAGTTCTTC. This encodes CATSRPLAGPSYNEQFF.

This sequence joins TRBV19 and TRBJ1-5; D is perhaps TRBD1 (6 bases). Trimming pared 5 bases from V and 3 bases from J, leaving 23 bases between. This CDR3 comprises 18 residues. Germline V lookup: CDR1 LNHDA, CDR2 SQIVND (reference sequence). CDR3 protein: CASSLWPARGGNNQPQHF. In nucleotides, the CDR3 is TGTGCCAGTAGTCTCTGGCCCGCAAGGGGGGGCAACAATCAGCCCCAGCATTTT.

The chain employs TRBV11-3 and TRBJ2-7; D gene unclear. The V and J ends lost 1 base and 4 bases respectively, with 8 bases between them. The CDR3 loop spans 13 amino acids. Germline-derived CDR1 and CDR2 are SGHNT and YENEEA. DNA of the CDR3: TGTGCCAGCAGCTTAGGGGCTGAGTACGAGCAGTACTTC. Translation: CASSLGAEYEQYF.